One TCR beta chain is described in this entry. The data were taken from a study of early T cells in non-severe SARS-CoV-2 infection. TCRdb independently ran MiXCR on the 5' RACE reads; one entry per CDR3 protein. The table includes about 80,000 distinct CDR3 sequences, about 16% detected once. CDR1 SQVTM and CDR2 ANQGSEA come from the germline V gene. V lost 6 bases and J 13 bases, leaving 16 bases between the germline ends. This CDR3 comprises 11 residues. This clonotype was sampled from an adult who was a healthcare worker with PCR-confirmed SARS-CoV-2 infection or an uninfected control (not recorded which). What was sequenced was whole blood. The V call is TRBV29-1, the J call TRBJ2-1, with D possibly TRBD1 on 5 matching bases. The CDR3 sequence: CSVSKGVHQFF. Here the CDR3 DNA reads TGCAGCGTCTCCAAAGGGGTCCATCAGTTCTTC.